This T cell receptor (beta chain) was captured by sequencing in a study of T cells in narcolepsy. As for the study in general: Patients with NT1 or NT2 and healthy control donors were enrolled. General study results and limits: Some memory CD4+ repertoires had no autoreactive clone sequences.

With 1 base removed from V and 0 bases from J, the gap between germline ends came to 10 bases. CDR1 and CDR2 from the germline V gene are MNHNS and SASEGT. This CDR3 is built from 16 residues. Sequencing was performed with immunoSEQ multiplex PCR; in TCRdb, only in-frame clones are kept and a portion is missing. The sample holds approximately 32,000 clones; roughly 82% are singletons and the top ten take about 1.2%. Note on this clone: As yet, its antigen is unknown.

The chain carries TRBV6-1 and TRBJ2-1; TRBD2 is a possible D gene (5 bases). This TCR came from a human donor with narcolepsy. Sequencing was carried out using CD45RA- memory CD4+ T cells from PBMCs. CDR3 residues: CASSEDGVSSYNEQFF. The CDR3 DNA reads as TGTGCCAGCAGTGAAGACGGGGTGAGCTCCTACAATGAGCAGTTCTTC.